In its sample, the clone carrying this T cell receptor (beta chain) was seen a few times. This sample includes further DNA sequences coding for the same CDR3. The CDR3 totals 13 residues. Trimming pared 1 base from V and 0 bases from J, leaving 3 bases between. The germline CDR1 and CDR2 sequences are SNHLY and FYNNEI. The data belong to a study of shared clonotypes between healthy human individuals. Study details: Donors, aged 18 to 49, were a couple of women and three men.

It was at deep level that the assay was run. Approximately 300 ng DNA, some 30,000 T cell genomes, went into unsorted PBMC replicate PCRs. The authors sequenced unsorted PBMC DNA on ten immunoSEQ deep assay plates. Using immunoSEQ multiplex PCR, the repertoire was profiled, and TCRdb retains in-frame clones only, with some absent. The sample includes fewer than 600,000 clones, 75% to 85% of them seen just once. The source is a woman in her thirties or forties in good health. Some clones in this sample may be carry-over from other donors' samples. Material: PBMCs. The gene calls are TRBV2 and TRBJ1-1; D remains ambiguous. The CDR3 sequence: CASSEGLNTEAFF. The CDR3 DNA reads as TGTGCCAGCAGTGAAGGGTTGAACACTGAAGCTTTCTTT. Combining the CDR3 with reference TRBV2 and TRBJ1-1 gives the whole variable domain EPEVTQTPSHQVTQMGQEVILRCVPISNHLYFYWYRQILGQKVEFLVSFYNNEISEKSEIFDDQFSVERPDGSNFTLKIRSTKLEDSAMYFCASSEGLNTEAFFGQGTRLTVV.